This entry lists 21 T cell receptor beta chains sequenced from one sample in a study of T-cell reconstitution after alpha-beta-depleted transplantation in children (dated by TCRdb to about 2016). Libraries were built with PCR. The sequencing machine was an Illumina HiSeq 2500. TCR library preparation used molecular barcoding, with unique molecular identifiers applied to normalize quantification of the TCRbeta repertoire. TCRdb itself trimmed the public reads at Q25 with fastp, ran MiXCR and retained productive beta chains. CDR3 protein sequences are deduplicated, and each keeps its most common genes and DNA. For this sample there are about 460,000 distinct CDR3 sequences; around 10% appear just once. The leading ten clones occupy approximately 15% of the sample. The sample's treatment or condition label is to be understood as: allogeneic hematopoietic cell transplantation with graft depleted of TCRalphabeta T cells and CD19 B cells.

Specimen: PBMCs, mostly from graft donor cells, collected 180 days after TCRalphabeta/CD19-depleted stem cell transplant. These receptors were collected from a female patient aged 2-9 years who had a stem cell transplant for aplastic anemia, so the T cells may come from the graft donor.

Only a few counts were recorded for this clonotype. CDR3 sequence: CASSPPGWVGDQPQHF. Written as DNA, the CDR3 is TGTGCCAGCTCACCACCGGGGTGGGTTGGTGACCAGCCCCAGCATTTT. This chain connects TRBV18 to TRBJ1-5; D is uncertain. The CDR3 length is 16 residues. Germline V gene data show CDR1 as KGHSH and CDR2 as LQKENI. V lost 0 bases and J 7 bases, leaving 16 bases between the germline ends. The variable domain in full, with the rest retrieved from reference TRBV18 and TRBJ1-5, is NAGVMQNPRHLVRRRGQEARLRCSPMKGHSHVYWYRQLPEEGLKFMVYLQKENIIDESGMPKERFSAEFPKEGPSILRIQQVVRGDSAAYFCASSPPGWVGDQPQHFGDGTRLSIL.

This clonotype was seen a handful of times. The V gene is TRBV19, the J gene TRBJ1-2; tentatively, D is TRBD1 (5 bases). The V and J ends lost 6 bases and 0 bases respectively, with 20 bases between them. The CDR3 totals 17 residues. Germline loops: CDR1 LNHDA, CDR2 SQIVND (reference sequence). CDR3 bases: TGTGCCAGTAGACCTCCTCCGGGACGGCTCACTAACTATGGCTACACCTTC. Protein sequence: CASRPPPGRLTNYGYTF.

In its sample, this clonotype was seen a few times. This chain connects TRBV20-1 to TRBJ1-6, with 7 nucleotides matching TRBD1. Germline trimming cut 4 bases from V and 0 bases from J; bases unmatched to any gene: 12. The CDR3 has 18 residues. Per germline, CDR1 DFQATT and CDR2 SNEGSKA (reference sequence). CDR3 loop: CSANRDSYVGSYNSPLHF. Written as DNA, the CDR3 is TGCAGTGCTAACCGGGACAGCTACGTGGGCTCCTATAATTCACCCCTCCACTTT.

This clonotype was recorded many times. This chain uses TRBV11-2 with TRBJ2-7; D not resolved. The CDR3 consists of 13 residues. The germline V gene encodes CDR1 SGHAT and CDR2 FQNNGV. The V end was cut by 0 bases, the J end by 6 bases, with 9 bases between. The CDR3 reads CASSLDVVREQYF. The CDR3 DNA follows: TGTGCCAGCAGCTTAGATGTAGTGCGCGAGCAGTACTTC. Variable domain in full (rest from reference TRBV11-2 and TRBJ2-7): EAGVAQSPRYKIIEKRQSVAFWCNPISGHATLYWYQQILGQGPKLLIQFQNNGVVDDSQLPKDRFSAERLKGVDSTLKIQPAKLEDSAVYLCASSLDVVREQYFGPGTRLTVT.

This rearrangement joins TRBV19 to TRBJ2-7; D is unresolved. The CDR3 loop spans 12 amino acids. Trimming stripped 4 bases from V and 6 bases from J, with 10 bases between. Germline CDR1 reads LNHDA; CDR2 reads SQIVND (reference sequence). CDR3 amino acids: CASSNGALEQYF. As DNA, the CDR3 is TGTGCCAGTAGTAACGGAGCTCTCGAGCAGTACTTC. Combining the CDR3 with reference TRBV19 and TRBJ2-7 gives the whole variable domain DGGITQSPKYLFRKEGQNVTLSCEQNLNHDAMYWYRQDPGQGLRLIYYSQIVNDFQKGDIAEGYSVSREKKESFPLTVTSAQKNPTAFYLCASSNGALEQYFGPGTRLTVT.

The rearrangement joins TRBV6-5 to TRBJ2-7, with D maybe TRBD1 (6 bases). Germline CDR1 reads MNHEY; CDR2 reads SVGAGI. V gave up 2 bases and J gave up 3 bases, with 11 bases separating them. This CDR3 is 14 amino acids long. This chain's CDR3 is CASSYQGPFYEQYF. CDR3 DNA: TGTGCCAGCAGTTACCAGGGGCCATTCTACGAGCAGTACTTC.

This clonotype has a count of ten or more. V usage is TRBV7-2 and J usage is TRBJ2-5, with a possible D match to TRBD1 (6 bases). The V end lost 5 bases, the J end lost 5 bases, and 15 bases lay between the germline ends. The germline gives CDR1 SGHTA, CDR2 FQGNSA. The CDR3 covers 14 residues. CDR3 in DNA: TGTGCCAGCAGCGTACAGGGTGTTAGCGAGACCCAGTACTTC. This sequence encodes CASSVQGVSETQYF.

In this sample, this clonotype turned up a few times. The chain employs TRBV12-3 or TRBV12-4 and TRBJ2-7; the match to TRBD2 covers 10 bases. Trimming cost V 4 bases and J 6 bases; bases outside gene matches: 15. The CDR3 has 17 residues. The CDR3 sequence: CASSSSSLASGRTEQYV. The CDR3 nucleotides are TGTGCCAGCAGTTCTTCCTCCCTGGCTAGCGGGAGAACCGAGCAGTACGTC.

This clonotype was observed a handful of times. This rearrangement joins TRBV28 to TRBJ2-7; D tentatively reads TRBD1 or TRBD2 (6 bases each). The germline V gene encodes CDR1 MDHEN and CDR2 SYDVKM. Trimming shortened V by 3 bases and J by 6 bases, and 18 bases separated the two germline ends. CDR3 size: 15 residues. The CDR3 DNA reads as TGTGCCAGCAGTTTCTGGGGGGCGGCTGGTAGCGAGCAGTACTTC. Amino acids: CASSFWGAAGSEQYF.

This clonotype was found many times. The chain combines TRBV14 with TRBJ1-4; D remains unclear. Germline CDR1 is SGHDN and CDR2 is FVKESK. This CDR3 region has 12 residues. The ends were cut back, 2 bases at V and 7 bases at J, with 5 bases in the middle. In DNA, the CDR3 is TGTGCCAGCAGCCAAATCGGTGAAAAACTGTTTTTT. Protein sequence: CASSQIGEKLFF.

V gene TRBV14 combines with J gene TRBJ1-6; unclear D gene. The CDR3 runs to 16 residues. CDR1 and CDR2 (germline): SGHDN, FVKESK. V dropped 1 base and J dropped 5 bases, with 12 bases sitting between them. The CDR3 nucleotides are TGTGCCAGCAGCCAAGGCGGGAGCGGCCATAATTCACCCCTCCACTTT. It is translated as CASSQGGSGHNSPLHF.

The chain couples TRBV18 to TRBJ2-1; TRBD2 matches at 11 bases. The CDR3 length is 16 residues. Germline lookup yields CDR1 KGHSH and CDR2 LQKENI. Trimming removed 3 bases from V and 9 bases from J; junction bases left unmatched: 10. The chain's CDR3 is CASSPRLAGTSSEQFF. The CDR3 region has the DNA TGTGCCAGCTCACCGCGACTAGCGGGAACCAGTAGTGAGCAGTTCTTC.

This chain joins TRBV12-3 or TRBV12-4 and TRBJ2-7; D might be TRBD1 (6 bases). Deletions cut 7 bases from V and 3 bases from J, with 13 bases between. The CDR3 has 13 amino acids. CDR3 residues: CASTKGVIYEQYF. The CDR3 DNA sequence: TGTGCCAGCACAAAGGGGGTGATCTACGAGCAGTACTTC.

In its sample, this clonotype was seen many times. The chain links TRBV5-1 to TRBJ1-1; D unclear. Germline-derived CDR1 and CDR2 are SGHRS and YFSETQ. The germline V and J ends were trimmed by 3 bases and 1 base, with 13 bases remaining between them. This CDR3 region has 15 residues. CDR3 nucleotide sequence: TGCGCCAGCAGCTGGGGTGGAAGCGGGAACACTGAAGCTTTCTTT. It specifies CASSWGGSGNTEAFF.

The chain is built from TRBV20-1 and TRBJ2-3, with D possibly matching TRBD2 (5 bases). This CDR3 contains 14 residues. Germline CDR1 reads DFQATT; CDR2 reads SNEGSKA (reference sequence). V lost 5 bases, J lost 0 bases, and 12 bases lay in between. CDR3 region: CSAPGGYSTDTQYF. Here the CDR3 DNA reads TGCAGTGCTCCCGGAGGCTACAGCACAGATACGCAGTATTTT.

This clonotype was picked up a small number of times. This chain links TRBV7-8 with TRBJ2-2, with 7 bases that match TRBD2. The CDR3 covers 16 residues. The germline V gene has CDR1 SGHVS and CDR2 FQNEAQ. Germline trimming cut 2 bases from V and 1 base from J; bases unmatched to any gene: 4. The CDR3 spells CASSLRREWNTGELFF. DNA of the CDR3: TGTGCCAGCAGCTTAAGGCGGGAGTGGAACACCGGGGAGCTGTTTTTT.

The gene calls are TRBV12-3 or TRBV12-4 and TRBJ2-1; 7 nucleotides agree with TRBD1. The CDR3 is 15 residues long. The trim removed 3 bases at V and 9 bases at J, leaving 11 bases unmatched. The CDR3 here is CASSFRGGGSGEQFF. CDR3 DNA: TGTGCCAGCAGTTTCAGAGGGGGCGGATCGGGTGAGCAGTTCTTC.

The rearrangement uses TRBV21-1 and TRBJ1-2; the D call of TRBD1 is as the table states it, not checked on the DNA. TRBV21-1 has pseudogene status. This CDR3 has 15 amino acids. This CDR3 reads CASSKNRAGSLGYTF. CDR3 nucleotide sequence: TGTGCCAGCAGCAAAAACAGGGCGGGGTCGCTTGGCTACACCTTC.

The CDR3 DNA reads as TGTGCCAGCAGCTCCCCAAGGAAGCGGGAACTAGAGACCCAGTACTTC. This sequence encodes CASSSPRKRELETQYF. The chain couples TRBV7-2 to TRBJ2-5; 7 positions agree with TRBD2. Unmatched junction bases numbered 12, after V lost 4 bases and J lost 4 bases. The germline gives CDR1 SGHTA, CDR2 FQGNSA. The CDR3 length is 16 residues.

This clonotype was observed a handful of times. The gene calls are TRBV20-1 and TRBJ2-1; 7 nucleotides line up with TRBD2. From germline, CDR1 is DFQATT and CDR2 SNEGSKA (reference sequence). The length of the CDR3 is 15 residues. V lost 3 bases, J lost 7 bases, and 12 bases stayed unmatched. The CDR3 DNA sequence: TGCAGTGCTAGCCTAGCGGAAGAACGGAGAAATGAGCAGTTCTTC. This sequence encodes CSASLAEERRNEQFF.

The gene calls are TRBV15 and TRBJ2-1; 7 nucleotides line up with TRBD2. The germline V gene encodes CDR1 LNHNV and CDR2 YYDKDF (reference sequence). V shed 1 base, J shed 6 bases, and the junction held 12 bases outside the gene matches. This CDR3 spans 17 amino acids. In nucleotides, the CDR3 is TGTGCCACCAGCAGAGTTATCCCGGGACTAATCCTCAATGAGCAGTTCTTC. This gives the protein CATSRVIPGLILNEQFF.